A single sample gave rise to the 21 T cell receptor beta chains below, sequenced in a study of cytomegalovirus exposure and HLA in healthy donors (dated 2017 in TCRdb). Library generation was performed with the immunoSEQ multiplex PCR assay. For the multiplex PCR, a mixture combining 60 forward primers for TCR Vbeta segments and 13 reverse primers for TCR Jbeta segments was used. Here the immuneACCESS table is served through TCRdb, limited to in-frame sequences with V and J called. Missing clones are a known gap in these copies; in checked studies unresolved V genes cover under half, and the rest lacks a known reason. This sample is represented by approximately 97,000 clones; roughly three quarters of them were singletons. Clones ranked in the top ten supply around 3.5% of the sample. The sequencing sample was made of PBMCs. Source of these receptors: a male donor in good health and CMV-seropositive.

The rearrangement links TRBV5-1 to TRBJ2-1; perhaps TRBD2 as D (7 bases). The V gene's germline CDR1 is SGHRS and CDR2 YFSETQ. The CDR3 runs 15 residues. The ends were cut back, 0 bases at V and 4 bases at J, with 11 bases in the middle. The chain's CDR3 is CASSLGGGVYNEQFF. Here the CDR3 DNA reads TGCGCCAGCAGCTTGGGAGGGGGGGTGTACAATGAGCAGTTCTTC.

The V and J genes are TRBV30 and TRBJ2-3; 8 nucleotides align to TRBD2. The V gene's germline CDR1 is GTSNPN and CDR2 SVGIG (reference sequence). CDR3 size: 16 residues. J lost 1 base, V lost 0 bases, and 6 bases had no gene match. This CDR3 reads CAWSVGAGARTDTQYF. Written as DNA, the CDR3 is TGTGCCTGGAGTGTAGGAGCGGGGGCCCGCACAGATACGCAGTATTTT.

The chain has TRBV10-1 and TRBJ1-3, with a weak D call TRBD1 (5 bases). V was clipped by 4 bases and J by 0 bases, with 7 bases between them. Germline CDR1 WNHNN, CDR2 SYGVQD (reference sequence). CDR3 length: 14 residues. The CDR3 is CASSVGASGNTIYF. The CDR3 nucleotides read TGCGCCAGCAGTGTAGGGGCCTCTGGAAACACCATATATTTT.

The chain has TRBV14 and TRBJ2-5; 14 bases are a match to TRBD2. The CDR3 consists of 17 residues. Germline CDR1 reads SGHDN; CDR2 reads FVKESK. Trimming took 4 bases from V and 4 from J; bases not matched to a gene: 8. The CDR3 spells CASSPLGLAGGGETQYF. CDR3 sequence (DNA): TGTGCCAGCAGCCCCCTAGGACTAGCGGGGGGTGGAGAGACCCAGTACTTC.

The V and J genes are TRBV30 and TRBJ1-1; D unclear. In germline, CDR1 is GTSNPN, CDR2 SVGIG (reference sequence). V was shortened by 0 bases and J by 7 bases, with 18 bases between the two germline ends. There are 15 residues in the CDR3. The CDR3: CAWSVRRTSAGEAFF. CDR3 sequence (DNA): TGTGCCTGGAGTGTCAGGAGGACCTCCGCTGGTGAAGCTTTCTTT.

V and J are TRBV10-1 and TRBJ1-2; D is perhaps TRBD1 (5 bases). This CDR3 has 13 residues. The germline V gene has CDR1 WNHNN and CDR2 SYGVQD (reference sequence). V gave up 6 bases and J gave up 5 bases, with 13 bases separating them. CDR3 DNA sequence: TGCGCCAGCAGCGGGGGAGGCTCTTATGGCTACACCTTC. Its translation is CASSGGGSYGYTF.

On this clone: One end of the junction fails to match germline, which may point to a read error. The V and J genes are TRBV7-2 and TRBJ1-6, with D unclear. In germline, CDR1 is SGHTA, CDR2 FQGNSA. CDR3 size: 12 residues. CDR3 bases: TGTGCCAGCAGCCCCTATAATTCCCCCCTCCACTTT. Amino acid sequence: CASSPYNSPLHF.

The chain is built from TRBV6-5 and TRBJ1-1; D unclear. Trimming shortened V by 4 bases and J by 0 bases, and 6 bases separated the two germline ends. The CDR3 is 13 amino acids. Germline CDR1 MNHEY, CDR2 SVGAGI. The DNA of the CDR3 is TGTGCCAGCAGTTTGGGCGTGAACACTGAAGCTTTCTTT. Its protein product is CASSLGVNTEAFF.

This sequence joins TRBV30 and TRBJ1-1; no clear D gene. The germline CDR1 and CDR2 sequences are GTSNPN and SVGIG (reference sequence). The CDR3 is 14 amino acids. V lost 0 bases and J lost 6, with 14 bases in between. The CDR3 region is CAWSVGRPGAEAFF. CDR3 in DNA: TGTGCCTGGAGTGTGGGCCGGCCAGGCGCTGAAGCTTTCTTT. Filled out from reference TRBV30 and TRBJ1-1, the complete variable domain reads SQTIHQWPATLVQPVGSPLSLECTVEGTSNPNLYWYRQAAGRGLQLLFYSVGIGQISSEVPQNLSASRPQDRQFILSSKKLLLSDSGFYLCAWSVGRPGAEAFFGQGTRLTVV.

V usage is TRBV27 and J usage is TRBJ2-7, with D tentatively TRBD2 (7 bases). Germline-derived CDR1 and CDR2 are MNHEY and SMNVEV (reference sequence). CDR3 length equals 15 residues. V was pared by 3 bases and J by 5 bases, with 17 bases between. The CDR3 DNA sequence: TGTGCCAGCAGTTTGGCGGGGGCCCTAGGCAACGAGCAGTACTTC. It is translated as CASSLAGALGNEQYF.

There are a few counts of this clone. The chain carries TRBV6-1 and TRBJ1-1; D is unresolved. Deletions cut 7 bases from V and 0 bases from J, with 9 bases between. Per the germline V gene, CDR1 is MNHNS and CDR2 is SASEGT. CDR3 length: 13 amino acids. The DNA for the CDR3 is TGTGCCAGCACCGAGACACTGAACACTGAAGCTTTCTTT. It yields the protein CASTETLNTEAFF.

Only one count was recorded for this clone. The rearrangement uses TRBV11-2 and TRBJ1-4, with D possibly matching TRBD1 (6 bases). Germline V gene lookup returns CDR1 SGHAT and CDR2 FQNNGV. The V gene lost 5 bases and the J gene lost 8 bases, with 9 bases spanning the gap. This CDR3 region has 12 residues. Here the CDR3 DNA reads TGTGCCAGCAGCCGGCAGGGGGAAAAACTGTTTTTT. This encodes CASSRQGEKLFF.

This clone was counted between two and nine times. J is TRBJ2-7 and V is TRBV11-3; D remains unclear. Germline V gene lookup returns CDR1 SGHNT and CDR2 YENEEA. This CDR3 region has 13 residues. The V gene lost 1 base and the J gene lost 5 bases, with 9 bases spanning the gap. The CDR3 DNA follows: TGTGCCAGCAGCTTAGTATTGGGCCACGAGCAGTACTTC. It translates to CASSLVLGHEQYF.

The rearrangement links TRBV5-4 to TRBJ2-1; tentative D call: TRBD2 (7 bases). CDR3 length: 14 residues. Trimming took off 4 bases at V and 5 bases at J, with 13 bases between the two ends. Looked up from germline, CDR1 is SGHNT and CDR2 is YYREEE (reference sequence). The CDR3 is CASSPTGGNNEQFF. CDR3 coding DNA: TGTGCCAGCAGCCCGACGGGGGGCAACAATGAGCAGTTCTTC.

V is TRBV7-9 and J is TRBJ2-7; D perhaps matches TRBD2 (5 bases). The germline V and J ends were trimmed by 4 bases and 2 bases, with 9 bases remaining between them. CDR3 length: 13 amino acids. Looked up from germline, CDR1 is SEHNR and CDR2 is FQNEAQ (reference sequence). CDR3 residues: CASSSGIAYEQYF. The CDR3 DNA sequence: TGTGCCAGCAGCTCCGGGATAGCCTACGAGCAGTACTTC.

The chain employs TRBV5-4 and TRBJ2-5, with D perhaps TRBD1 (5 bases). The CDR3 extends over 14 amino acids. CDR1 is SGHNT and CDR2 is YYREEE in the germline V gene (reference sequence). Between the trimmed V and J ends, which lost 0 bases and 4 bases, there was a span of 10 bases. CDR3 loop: CASSLATQGETQYF. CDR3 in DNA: TGTGCCAGCAGCTTGGCGACCCAGGGAGAGACCCAGTACTTC.

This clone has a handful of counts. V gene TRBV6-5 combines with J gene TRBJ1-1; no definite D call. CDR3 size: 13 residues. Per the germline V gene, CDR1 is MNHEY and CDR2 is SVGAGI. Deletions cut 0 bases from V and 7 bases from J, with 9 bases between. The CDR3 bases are TGTGCCAGCAGTTACTCCGGAGGGCTTGAAGCTTTCTTT. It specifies CASSYSGGLEAFF.

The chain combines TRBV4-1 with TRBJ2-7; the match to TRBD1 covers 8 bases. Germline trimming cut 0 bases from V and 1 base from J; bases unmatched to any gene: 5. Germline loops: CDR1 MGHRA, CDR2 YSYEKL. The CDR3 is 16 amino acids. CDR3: CASSQEARTGSYEQYF. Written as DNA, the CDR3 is TGCGCCAGCAGCCAAGAAGCGAGGACAGGGTCCTACGAGCAGTACTTC.

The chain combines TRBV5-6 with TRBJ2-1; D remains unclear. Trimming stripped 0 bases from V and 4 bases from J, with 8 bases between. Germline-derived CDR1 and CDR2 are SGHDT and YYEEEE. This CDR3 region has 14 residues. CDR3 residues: CASSLARLYNEQFF. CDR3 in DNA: TGTGCCAGCAGCTTGGCCAGATTATACAATGAGCAGTTCTTC. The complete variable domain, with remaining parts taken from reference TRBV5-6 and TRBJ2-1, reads DAGVTQSPTHLIKTRGQQVTLRCSPKSGHDTVSWYQQALGQGPQFIFQYYEEEERQRGNFPDRFSGHQFPNYSSELNVNALLLGDSALYLCASSLARLYNEQFFGPGTRLTVL.

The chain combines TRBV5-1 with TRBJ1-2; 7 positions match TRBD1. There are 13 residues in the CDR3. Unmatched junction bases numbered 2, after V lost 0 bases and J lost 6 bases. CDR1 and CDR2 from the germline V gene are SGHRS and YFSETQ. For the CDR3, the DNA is TGCGCCAGCAGCTTGGGGACAGGTGATGGCTACACCTTC. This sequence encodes CASSLGTGDGYTF.

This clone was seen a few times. The CDR3 spells CASSQDWTGISGNQPQHF. The CDR3 nucleotides are TGCGCCAGCAGCCAGGACTGGACAGGGATAAGCGGTAATCAGCCCCAGCATTTT. This chain joins TRBV4-1 and TRBJ1-5; 8 nucleotides line up with TRBD1. The CDR3 consists of 18 residues. V was clipped by 3 bases and J by 4 bases; unmatched bases: 14. Germline V gene sequence: CDR1 MGHRA, CDR2 YSYEKL.